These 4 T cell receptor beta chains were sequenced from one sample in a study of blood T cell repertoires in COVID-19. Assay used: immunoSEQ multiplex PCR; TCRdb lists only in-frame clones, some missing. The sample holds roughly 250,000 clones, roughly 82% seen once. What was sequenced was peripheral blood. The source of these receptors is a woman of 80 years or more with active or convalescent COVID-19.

The CDR3 DNA reads as TGTGCCATCAGGAGAAGCGGGGAGAACAATGAGCAGTTCTTC. Encoded protein: CAIRRSGENNEQFF. This sequence joins TRBV10-3 and TRBJ2-1, with 7 nucleotides matching TRBD2. V shed 6 bases, J shed 5 bases, and the junction held 7 bases outside the gene matches. In germline, CDR1 is ENHRY, CDR2 SYGVKD. The CDR3 has 14 residues.

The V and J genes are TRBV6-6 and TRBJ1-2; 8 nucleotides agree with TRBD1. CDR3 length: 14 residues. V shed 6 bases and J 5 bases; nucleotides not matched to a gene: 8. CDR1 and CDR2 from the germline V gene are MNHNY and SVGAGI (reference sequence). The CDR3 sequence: CASSEDREGYGYTF. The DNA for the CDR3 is TGTGCCAGCAGCGAGGACAGGGAGGGTTATGGCTACACCTTC.

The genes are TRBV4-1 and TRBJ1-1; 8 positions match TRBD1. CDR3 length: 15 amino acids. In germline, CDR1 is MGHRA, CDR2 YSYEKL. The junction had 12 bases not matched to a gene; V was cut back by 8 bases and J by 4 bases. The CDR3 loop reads CASGLTGAAGTEAFF. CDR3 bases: TGCGCCAGCGGATTGACAGGGGCCGCGGGCACTGAAGCTTTCTTT.

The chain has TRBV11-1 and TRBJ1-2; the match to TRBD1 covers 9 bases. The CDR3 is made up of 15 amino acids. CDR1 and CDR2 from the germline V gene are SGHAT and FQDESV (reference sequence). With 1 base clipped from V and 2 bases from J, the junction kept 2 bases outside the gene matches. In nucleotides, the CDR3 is TGTGCCAGCAGCTTAGATGGGACAGGGAACTATGGCTACACCTTC. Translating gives CASSLDGTGNYGYTF.